The sequence of this T cell receptor (beta chain) was determined in a study of T cells in localized non-small cell lung cancer. Findings and limits, study-wide: Uninvolved adjacent lung had higher T cell clonality than tumor and all other tissues. The study sequenced only one region of the tumor. As a result, intratumor heterogeneity could not be excluded and remains possible. Paired adjacent lung recovered a median roughly 50 of the top 100 tumor clones.

This clone showed up just once. The target antigen is unknown. The CDR3 is 13 residues long. CDR1 is SGHNT, CDR2 YYREEE, per germline (reference sequence). Trimming removed 0 bases at V and 1 base at J, with 3 bases between. Produced via immunoSEQ multiplex PCR; TCRdb's table is partial and in-frame only. This sample has about 41,000 clones, with approximately 80% found just once. The origin of this receptor is a man aged 35 to 69 with stage II lung adenocarcinoma. The sequenced sample was PBMCs, obtained before any cancer treatment. The gene calls are TRBV5-4 and TRBJ2-3; D unclear. CDR3 nucleotide sequence: TGTGCCAGCAGCTTGGCCGGCACAGATACGCAGTATTTT. Translation gives CASSLAGTDTQYF.